This T cell receptor (beta chain) was obtained from a study of shared clonotypes between healthy human individuals. The CDR3 sequence is 12 residues long. CDR1 MDHEN and CDR2 SYDVKM come from the germline V gene. V lost 10 bases, J lost 1 base, and 10 bases lay in between. The repertoire was sequenced with immunoSEQ multiplex PCR; TCRdb's copy has only in-frame clones and lacks some. Found here are 1,400,000 or so clones, approximately 98.5% of them singletons; the top ten hold roughly 0.35%. The rearrangement joins TRBV28 to TRBJ1-2; the D gene is possibly TRBD1 (5 bases). The source of this sequence is a young man in good health. Input material: naive CD4+ T cells sorted from blood. This sample's subset: CD45RA+ positively selected. CDR3 sequence (DNA): TGTGCCATCCAGGGAGTTAACTATGGCTACACCTTC. This sequence encodes CAIQGVNYGYTF.